What follows are 22 T cell receptor beta chains derived from one specimen sequenced in a study of T cells after yellow fever vaccination. TCRdb re-analysed the 5' RACE reads in MiXCR, keeping a single row per CDR3 protein. The sample includes about 58,000 distinct CDR3 sequences, more than 5.5% of them seen just once. The sequencing here drew on CD8+ T cells sorted from PBMCs, taken on the day of the first yellow fever vaccination. The source is a man between 18 and 35 years old who received the YFV17D yellow fever vaccine.

This clonotype was found a few times. V gene TRBV5-8 combines with J gene TRBJ1-1; D might be TRBD1 (6 bases). The CDR3 covers 11 residues. Trimming shortened V by 6 bases and J by 8 bases, and 11 bases separated the two germline ends. Germline V lookup: CDR1 SGHTS, CDR2 YDEGEE. The CDR3 is CASITGTEAFF. The DNA of the CDR3 is TGTGCCAGCATAACCGGGACAGAAGCTTTCTTT.

This clonotype was detected ten times or more. The chain is built from TRBV7-2 and TRBJ1-2, with 7 bases matching TRBD1. The V gene end was trimmed by 9 bases and the J gene end by 4 bases; junction bases not matched to a gene: 5. Looked up from germline, CDR1 is SGHTA and CDR2 is FQGNSA. The length of the CDR3 is 12 residues. The CDR3 nucleotides are TGTGCCAGTCAGGGGGACGGCTATGGCTACACCTTC. This codes for CASQGDGYGYTF.

This clonotype was seen many times. The rearrangement uses TRBV12-3 or TRBV12-4 and TRBJ2-7, with 12 bases that match TRBD2. CDR3 length equals 20 residues. The V gene end was trimmed by 0 bases and the J gene end by 1 base; junction bases not matched to a gene: 13. The CDR3 sequence is CASSLAPLRLAGGSSYEQYF. The CDR3 DNA follows: TGTGCCAGCAGTTTAGCGCCGTTGAGGCTAGCGGGGGGGAGTTCCTACGAGCAGTACTTC.

This rearrangement joins TRBV3-1 to TRBJ2-3; D is undetermined. Germline CDR1 LGHDT, CDR2 YNNKEL (reference sequence). The V end lost 1 base, the J end lost 1 base, and 9 bases lay between the germline ends. The CDR3 runs to 15 residues. Written as DNA, the CDR3 is TGTGCCAGCAGCCAAGGGTACGTGGGCACAGATACGCAGTATTTT. Translated: CASSQGYVGTDTQYF.

This clonotype was found a few times. The chain employs TRBV6-2 or TRBV6-3 and TRBJ1-5; D not resolved. Trimming removed 4 bases from V and 0 bases from J, with 7 bases in between. Per germline, CDR1 MNHEY and CDR2 SVGEGT. The CDR3 is 14 residues long. The CDR3: CASSSGDSNQPQHF. CDR3 DNA sequence: TGTGCCAGCAGTTCTGGGGATAGCAATCAGCCCCAGCATTTT.

This clonotype was observed at least ten times. V usage is TRBV7-9 and J usage is TRBJ2-1; a weak D match, TRBD1 (5 bases). Germline loops: CDR1 SEHNR, CDR2 FQNEAQ (reference sequence). The V and J ends lost 5 bases and 0 bases respectively, with 11 bases between them. This CDR3 has 15 residues. The CDR3 DNA reads TGTGCCAGCAGCCATAGACAGAGCTCCTACAATGAGCAGTTCTTC. Translation gives CASSHRQSSYNEQFF.

The V call is TRBV5-4, the J call TRBJ1-2; TRBD1 agrees at 7 bases. Germline CDR1 and CDR2: SGHNT and YYREEE (reference sequence). With V trimmed by 3 bases and J by 7 bases, 12 bases remained unmatched. The length of the CDR3 is 15 residues. Here the CDR3 DNA reads TGTGCCAGCAGCTACAGGGGAGGGTTAATCACTGGCTACACCTTC. This gives the protein CASSYRGGLITGYTF.

This clonotype was observed at least ten times. This sequence joins TRBV5-1 and TRBJ1-3, with D unclear. CDR1 is SGHRS and CDR2 is YFSETQ in the germline V gene. Trimming took off 0 bases at V and 0 bases at J, with 7 bases between the two ends. The length of the CDR3 is 15 residues. The CDR3 loop is CASSLGEHSGNTIYF. CDR3 sequence (DNA): TGCGCCAGCAGCTTGGGAGAACACTCTGGAAACACCATATATTTT.

The genes are TRBV12-3 or TRBV12-4 and TRBJ1-5; D unclear. V dropped 0 bases and J dropped 5 bases, with 11 bases sitting between them. The CDR3 is made up of 15 amino acids. CDR3 nucleotide sequence: TGTGCCAGCAGTTTAGCCCGGACGGGTGATCAGCCCCAGCATTTT. Translation gives CASSLARTGDQPQHF.

Only a few counts were recorded for this clonotype. This rearrangement joins TRBV2 to TRBJ1-2, with D possibly TRBD1 on 5 matching bases. Germline V CDR1 and CDR2: SNHLY, FYNNEI. CDR3 length: 14 amino acids. The V gene lost 7 bases and the J gene lost 4 bases, with 16 bases spanning the gap. CDR3 residues: CASIPPDGGYGYTF. The DNA of the CDR3 is TGTGCCAGCATCCCGCCCGACGGGGGCTATGGCTACACCTTC.

This clonotype was counted at least ten times. V usage is TRBV7-9 and J usage is TRBJ2-2; D is unclear. This CDR3 comprises 15 residues. Trimming stripped 1 base from V and 1 base from J, with 7 bases between. Per germline, CDR1 SEHNR and CDR2 FQNEAQ (reference sequence). CDR3 coding DNA: TGTGCCAGCAGCTTAGTGGGGAAGAACACCGGGGAGCTGTTTTTT. This encodes CASSLVGKNTGELFF.

This sequence joins TRBV28 and TRBJ2-1; D gene uncertain. CDR1 is MDHEN, CDR2 SYDVKM, per germline. The CDR3 sequence is 15 residues long. V lost 10 bases to trimming and J lost 0 bases, with 16 bases between them. The DNA for the CDR3 is TGTGCCATTACCAAACAATTCCGCTCCTACAATGAGCAGTTCTTC. Amino acid sequence: CAITKQFRSYNEQFF.

On this clonotype: This may stem from a read error, because a much larger clone lies one nucleotide away. The chain links TRBV5-1 to TRBJ2-5, with D perhaps matching TRBD1 (5 bases). The V end was cut by 5 bases, the J end by 5 bases, with 16 bases between. Germline V gives CDR1 SGHRS, CDR2 YFSETQ. This CDR3 has 14 amino acids. CDR3 bases: TGCGCCAGCAGGGATAGACAGAGACGGGAGACCCAGTACTTC. Protein: CASRDRQRRETQYF.

This clonotype was observed many times. The rearrangement links TRBV7-9 to TRBJ1-1; weak D call: TRBD1 (5 bases). The CDR3 runs 13 residues. CDR1 SEHNR and CDR2 FQNEAQ come from the germline V gene (reference sequence). The V gene lost 4 bases and the J gene lost 2 bases, with 8 bases spanning the gap. The CDR3 spells CASSSDSNTEAFF. CDR3 DNA: TGTGCCAGCAGCTCAGACAGTAACACTGAAGCTTTCTTT.

This chain joins TRBV5-1 and TRBJ2-3; 10 bases align to TRBD2. Germline CDR1 and CDR2: SGHRS and YFSETQ. The trim removed 3 bases at V and 6 bases at J, leaving 10 bases unmatched. The length of the CDR3 is 16 residues. Here the CDR3 reads CASSSRQAGGPDTQYF. The CDR3 DNA sequence: TGCGCCAGCAGCTCTAGGCAAGCGGGGGGGCCCGATACGCAGTATTTT.

The chain employs TRBV4-1 and TRBJ2-1; D not certain. The germline CDR1 and CDR2 sequences are MGHRA and YSYEKL. The CDR3 length is 14 residues. Trimming shortened V by 1 base and J by 4 bases, and 8 bases separated the two germline ends. The CDR3 region is CASSQVPDYNEQFF. The CDR3 DNA reads TGCGCCAGCAGCCAAGTGCCGGATTACAATGAGCAGTTCTTC.

This clonotype was counted many times. This chain joins TRBV29-1 and TRBJ2-1; D not certain. The CDR3 is 11 amino acids. V was pared by 5 bases and J by 4 bases, with 6 bases between. Looked up from germline, CDR1 is SQVTM and CDR2 is ANQGSEA. The CDR3 coding sequence is TGCAGCGTTTTAGTGTACAATGAGCAGTTCTTC. Its protein is CSVLVYNEQFF.

The V and J genes are TRBV11-2 and TRBJ1-2; a weak D match, TRBD1 (5 bases). V lost 1 base, J lost 5 bases, and 11 bases lay in between. This CDR3 is 14 amino acids long. Looked up from germline, CDR1 is SGHAT and CDR2 is FQNNGV. The CDR3 coding sequence is TGTGCCAGCAGCTTAGCGGGACCTACGTATGGCTACACCTTC. This encodes CASSLAGPTYGYTF.

The chain couples TRBV7-9 to TRBJ1-1, with 7 bases aligning to TRBD1. V shed 1 base and J 7 bases; nucleotides not matched to a gene: 6. Germline values: CDR1 SEHNR, CDR2 FQNEAQ (reference sequence). The CDR3 sequence is 14 residues long. The CDR3 here is CASSLVGTAGEAFF. Written as DNA, the CDR3 is TGTGCCAGCAGCTTAGTCGGGACAGCCGGTGAAGCTTTCTTT.

J is TRBJ2-1 and V is TRBV29-1; 8 bases align to TRBD2. V lost 8 bases, J lost 4 bases, and 10 bases stayed unmatched. The CDR3 is 14 amino acids. The germline V gene has CDR1 SQVTM and CDR2 ANQGSEA. The CDR3 DNA follows: TGCAGCTTGGAGTGGGCGGGGGGATACAATGAGCAGTTCTTC. It translates to CSLEWAGGYNEQFF.

V usage is TRBV7-9 and J usage is TRBJ1-1; D remains unclear. The CDR3 totals 14 residues. V was cut by 4 bases and J by 3 bases, with 12 bases left in between. Germline V gene data show CDR1 as SEHNR and CDR2 as FQNEAQ (reference sequence). For the CDR3, the DNA is TGTGCCAGCAGCTCACCAGACATGGACACTGAAGCTTTCTTT. Translating gives CASSSPDMDTEAFF.

This rearrangement joins TRBV12-3 or TRBV12-4 to TRBJ2-3, with 7 positions matching TRBD2. This CDR3 contains 17 residues. V lost 1 base, J lost 4 bases, and 11 bases stayed unmatched. The CDR3 protein is CASSLVLRGGNPDTQYF. The DNA of the CDR3 is TGTGCCAGCAGTTTAGTTTTGCGGGGAGGGAATCCAGATACGCAGTATTTT.